These T cell receptor beta chains were read from a single sample in a study of PD-1 and CTLA-4 blockade in melanoma. Sequenced by immunoSEQ multiplex PCR; TCRdb stores in-frame clones only, minus some. This table holds under 40,000 clones, approximately 90% found once. The sequenced sample was CD8+ T cells from peripheral blood, obtained from a patient given anti-PD-1 treatment. These receptors were obtained from a human donor with melanoma. Each CDR3 is given with its conserved first and last residue. Each record gives: D gene, J gene, CDR3 length, V gene, clone size, CDR3 protein, CDR3 DNA. D genes are given only for firm matches. Rows may omit the clone size; those that give it use once, few, many or a size class.

>NA|TRBJ2-2|13|TRBV3-1/TRBV3-2|NA
CASSQQNTGELFF
TGTGCCAGCAGCCAACAGAACACCGGGGAGCTGTTTTTT
>NA|TRBJ1-2|15|TRBV5-1|few
CASSFTGEILYGYTF
TGCGCCAGCAGCTTCACCGGGGAGATCCTCTATGGCTACACCTTC
>NA|TRBJ2-3|15|TRBV7-3|NA
CASSKMGGGTDTQYF
TGTGCCAGCAGCAAGATGGGGGGTGGCACAGATACGCAGTATTTT
>NA|TRBJ1-5|16|TRBV28|once
CASSLPVLYSNQPQHF
TGTGCCAGCAGTTTACCGGTCCTCTATAGCAATCAGCCCCAGCATTTT
>TRBD1|TRBJ1-1|13|TRBV5-4|once
CASSPGGGPEAFF
TGTGCCAGCAGCCCAGGGGGGGGCCCTGAAGCTTTCTTT
>NA|TRBJ2-1|15|TRBV7-9|NA
CASSSRTDSYNEQFF
TGTGCCAGCAGCTCCAGGACAGACTCCTACAATGAGCAGTTCTTC
>TRBD1|TRBJ1-1|13|TRBV29-1|NA
CSVEAGGYTEAFF
TGCAGCGTTGAAGCAGGGGGATACACTGAAGCTTTCTTT
>NA|TRBJ1-1|16|TRBV5-1|NA
CASSFGGTHYETEAFF
TGCGCCAGCAGCTTTGGGGGGACTCATTATGAGACTGAAGCTTTCTTT
>TRBD2|TRBJ2-2|15|TRBV28|NA
CASSQGLGNTGELFF
TGTGCCAGCAGCCAAGGACTAGGGAACACCGGGGAGCTGTTTTTT
>NA|TRBJ1-1|17|TRBV4-3|NA
CASSQDQGSIKETEAFF
TGCGCCAGCAGCCAAGATCAGGGTTCGATAAAGGAGACTGAAGCTTTCTTT
>TRBD2|TRBJ2-3|18|TRBV5-4|NA
CASRPTSGGAGLADTQYF
TGTGCCAGCAGACCCACTAGCGGGGGGGCGGGGTTGGCAGATACGCAGTATTTT
>NA|TRBJ2-7|13|TRBV4-3|NA
CASSQGDGYEQYF
TGCGCCAGCAGCCAAGGAGACGGCTACGAGCAGTACTTC
>NA|TRBJ2-5|13|TRBV6-6|NA
CASSFDSQETQYF
TGTGCCAGCAGTTTCGACAGCCAAGAGACCCAGTACTTC
>NA|TRBJ1-2|15|TRBV9|once
CASSARPLGPYGYTF
TGTGCCAGCAGCGCCCGCCCGTTAGGCCCCTATGGCTACACCTTC
>NA|TRBJ2-7|17|TRBV6-1|NA
CASSESVGLSVSYEQYF
TGTGCCAGCAGTGAAAGTGTTGGTCTCAGCGTTTCCTACGAGCAGTACTTC
>NA|TRBJ1-1|13|TRBV28|few
CASSLSGGSEAFF
TGTGCCAGCAGTTTATCTGGGGGGTCTGAAGCTTTCTTT
>NA|TRBJ2-7|17|TRBV4-2|NA
CASSQDGDSLSSYEQYF
TGTGCCAGCAGCCAAGATGGGGATTCTCTGAGCTCCTACGAGCAGTACTTC
>NA|TRBJ2-2|15|TRBV6-1|NA
CASSESPENTGELFF
TGTGCCAGCAGTGAGAGCCCAGAGAACACCGGGGAGCTGTTTTTT
>TRBD1|TRBJ2-1|15|TRBV24-1|NA
CATSDPDREGNEQFF
TGTGCCACCAGTGACCCGGACAGGGAAGGGAATGAGCAGTTCTTC
>NA|TRBJ2-5|14|TRBV5-4|NA
CASSLEDAQETQYF
TGTGCCAGCAGCTTGGAGGACGCTCAAGAGACCCAGTACTTC
>NA|TRBJ1-2|13|TRBV28|NA
CASSLYRSYGYTF
TGTGCCAGCAGTTTATACAGGAGCTATGGCTACACCTTC
>TRBD1|TRBJ2-1|15|TRBV7-9|NA
CASSSPGTGLNEQFF
TGTGCCAGCAGCTCTCCCGGGACAGGGTTAAATGAGCAGTTCTTC
>NA|TRBJ2-5|13|TRBV7-4|NA
CASSRSGEETQYF
TGTGCCAGCAGCCGTAGCGGTGAAGAGACCCAGTACTTC
>NA|TRBJ1-1|15|TRBV28|few
CASSLYGREDTEAFF
TGTGCCAGCAGTTTATACGGCAGGGAGGATACTGAAGCTTTCTTT
>NA|TRBJ2-2|13|TRBV30|NA
CAWSVQDTGELFF
TGTGCCTGGAGTGTACAGGACACCGGGGAGCTGTTTTTT
>NA|TRBJ2-2|13|TRBV9|NA
CASSVVLGGELFF
TGTGCCAGCAGCGTAGTACTGGGCGGGGAGCTGTTTTTT
>NA|TRBJ1-2|13|TRBV30|NA
CAWSPTGRYGYTF
TGTGCCTGGAGTCCCACAGGGAGGTATGGCTACACCTTC
>NA|TRBJ2-7|15|TRBV4-1|few
CASSQARVSSDEQYF
TGCGCCAGCAGCCAAGCCCGAGTTTCATCCGACGAGCAGTACTTC
>NA|TRBJ2-7|13|TRBV4-3|NA
CASSQDRGVEQYF
TGCGCCAGCAGCCAAGATAGAGGGGTCGAGCAGTACTTC
>NA|TRBJ1-2|14|TRBV27|NA
CASSLSTGNYGYTF
TGTGCCAGCAGTTTATCGACAGGCAACTATGGCTACACCTTC
>NA|TRBJ1-2|14|TRBV28|NA
CASSFPQGIYGYTF
TGTGCCAGCAGTTTCCCCCAGGGGATCTATGGCTACACCTTC
>TRBD2|TRBJ2-1|15|TRBV11-2|once
CASSIAGAVHNEQFF
TGTGCCAGCAGCATAGCGGGGGCCGTCCACAATGAGCAGTTCTTC
>NA|TRBJ2-5|14|TRBV6-5|NA
CASSYSGLGETQYF
TGTGCCAGCAGTTACTCGGGACTTGGGGAGACCCAGTACTTC
>TRBD1|TRBJ2-7|15|TRBV28|NA
CASSPGQGDYYEQYF
TGTGCCAGCAGCCCGGGACAGGGGGACTACTACGAGCAGTACTTC
>TRBD1|TRBJ1-2|15|TRBV3-1/TRBV3-2|NA
CASSQPGQGASGYTF
TGTGCCAGCAGCCAGCCGGGACAGGGGGCCTCTGGCTACACCTTC
>TRBD1|TRBJ1-1|15|TRBV4-1|NA
CASSLRTGRIAEAFF
TGCGCCAGCAGCCTACGGACAGGGCGAATCGCTGAAGCTTTCTTT
>NA|TRBJ1-3|13|TRBV28|NA
CASMEISGNTIYF
TGTGCCAGCATGGAGATCTCTGGAAACACCATATATTTT
>NA|TRBJ1-5|12|TRBV2|few
CASSENNQPQHF
TGTGCCAGCAGTGAGAACAATCAGCCCCAGCATTTT
>NA|TRBJ1-3|16|TRBV27|NA
CASSPGRLTPGNTIYF
TGTGCCAGCAGTCCAGGGCGGCTCACGCCCGGAAACACCATATATTTT
>NA|TRBJ2-7|14|TRBV9|few
CASSVDSSADEQYF
TGTGCCAGCAGCGTAGACTCTAGCGCGGACGAGCAGTACTTC
>NA|TRBJ1-3|15|TRBV28|NA
CASRAGASSGNTIYF
TGTGCCAGCAGGGCAGGGGCCTCCTCTGGAAACACCATATATTTT
>NA|TRBJ1-6|18|TRBV28|NA
CASLKGPGVGAYNSPLHF
TGTGCCAGCTTAAAGGGGCCCGGTGTGGGGGCCTATAATTCACCCCTCCACTTT
>TRBD1|TRBJ1-1|16|TRBV7-9|NA
CASSAEGQGVYTEAFF
TGTGCCAGCAGCGCGGAAGGACAGGGGGTGTACACTGAAGCTTTCTTT
>NA|TRBJ2-7|15|TRBV7-8|NA
CASSQRDSGHYEQYF
TGTGCCAGCAGTCAGCGGGACAGCGGACACTACGAGCAGTACTTC
>NA|TRBJ1-1|18|TRBV3-1/TRBV3-2|NA
CASSQEEGRRVVTTEAFF
TGTGCCAGCAGCCAAGAAGAAGGGCGGCGGGTAGTCACCACTGAAGCTTTCTTT
>NA|TRBJ1-2|15|TRBV29-1|NA
CSVEDRRTEFYGYTF
TGCAGCGTTGAAGATCGGCGGACGGAATTCTATGGCTACACCTTC
>NA|TRBJ2-7|13|TRBV11-2|NA
CASSLSEGYEQYF
TGTGCCAGCAGCTTAAGTGAGGGCTACGAGCAGTACTTC
>TRBD1|TRBJ1-6|15|TRBV5-1|NA
CASSFRGDTNSPLHF
TGCGCCAGCAGCTTCAGGGGGGACACAAATTCACCCCTCCACTTT
>NA|TRBJ1-2|11|TRBV29-1|NA
CSVDPVDGYTF
TGCAGCGTTGATCCGGTGGATGGCTACACCTTC
>NA|TRBJ1-4|10|TRBV2|NA
CASRGRVVFF
TGTGCCAGCAGGGGCAGGGTGGTGTTTTTT
>TRBD2|TRBJ2-3|16|TRBV6-2/TRBV6-3|NA
CASSIHSGGAADTQYF
TGTGCCAGCAGTATCCATAGCGGGGGGGCCGCAGATACGCAGTATTTT
>NA|TRBJ1-1|11|TRBV19|NA
CASSLGTEAFF
TGTGCCAGTAGTCTGGGCACTGAAGCTTTCTTT
>TRBD1|TRBJ1-2|13|TRBV7-9|NA
CASSSGGNYGYTF
TGTGCCAGCAGCTCAGGGGGTAACTATGGCTACACCTTC
>NA|TRBJ1-1|14|TRBV24-1|NA
CATSSPGANTEAFF
TGTGCCACCAGCTCCCCGGGGGCGAACACTGAAGCTTTCTTT
>NA|TRBJ1-3|14|TRBV4-1|NA
CASSQAAGGNTIYF
TGCGCCAGCAGCCAAGCCGCGGGGGGAAACACCATATATTTT
>NA|TRBJ2-7|15|TRBV5-5|NA
CASSPTAAGWYEQYF
TGTGCCAGCAGCCCAACGGCGGCAGGGTGGTACGAGCAGTACTTC
>TRBD2|TRBJ2-1|17|TRBV6-6|NA
CASSGSWGWTSANEQFF
TGTGCCAGCAGTGGATCTTGGGGGTGGACTAGCGCCAATGAGCAGTTCTTC
>NA|TRBJ2-2|16|TRBV7-6|once
CASSSTLGGDTGELFF
TGTGCCAGCAGCTCCACGTTGGGCGGGGACACCGGGGAGCTGTTTTTT
>NA|TRBJ1-6|17|TRBV28|NA
CASSAGLRSSYNSPLHF
TGTGCCAGCAGTGCTGGACTTAGGAGCTCCTATAATTCACCCCTCCACTTT
>NA|TRBJ2-1|15|TRBV7-2|NA
CASSLGFSSYNEQFF
TGTGCCAGCAGCTTGGGCTTTAGCTCCTACAATGAGCAGTTCTTC